This TCR beta chain was documented in a study of T cells in Graves' hyperthyroidism and ophthalmopathy. This CDR3 spans 14 amino acids. CDR1 and CDR2 from the germline V gene are MNHEY and SMNVEV (reference sequence). With 3 bases removed from V and 2 bases from J, the gap between germline ends came to 10 bases. This clonotype was detected ten times or more. From RNA transcripts, TCR beta CDR3 regions were amplified. TCR CDR3 regions were first amplified by RT-PCR with HTBI primers. TCRdb reprocessed the multiplex PCR reads via MiXCR and lists one record per CDR3 protein. The sample consists of some 360,000 distinct CDR3 sequences, about 15% of them appearing once.

Specimen: blood. The clonotype was recovered from a woman aged 55-70 years with Graves' hyperthyroidism. The chain recombines TRBV27 with TRBJ1-2, with D tentatively TRBD1 (5 bases). This CDR3 reads CASSFGGRNYGYTF. In DNA form, the CDR3 reads TGTGCCAGCAGTTTTGGGGGTCGGAACTATGGCTACACCTTC.